This TCR beta chain was identified during a study of cytomegalovirus exposure and HLA in healthy donors. Vbeta (60) and Jbeta (13) primers were used in the PCR. Assay: immunoSEQ multiplex PCR; the TCRdb copy retains only in-frame clones and omits some. Of approximately 100,000 clones listed, 85% are singletons. Study-wide points: Reports indicate that TCR beta sequences accurately predicted the HLA-A and HLA-B alleles of most subjects.

With regard to this clone: The antigen is undetermined.

Everyone who donated was a healthy bone marrow donor. The sample consisted of PBMCs. The sequence was collected from a middle-aged man in good health and CMV-seropositive.

The CDR3: CSASGDRESFF. DNA of the CDR3: TGCAGTGCCTCAGGGGACAGGGAATCTTTCTTT. This chain connects TRBV20-1 to TRBJ1-1, with TRBD1 matching 9 bases. CDR3 size: 11 residues. V lost 6 bases to trimming and J lost 12 bases; unmatched junction nucleotides: 8. Per germline, CDR1 DFQATT and CDR2 SNEGSKA (reference sequence).